The 11 T cell receptor beta chains below come from one sample, sequenced in a study of blood T cell repertoires in COVID-19. Produced via immunoSEQ multiplex PCR; TCRdb's table is partial and in-frame only. The sample holds about 670,000 clones, approximately 90% seen once. What was sequenced was peripheral blood. All receptors come from a woman aged 18-29 years with acute or convalescent COVID-19.

The gene calls are TRBV6-5 and TRBJ1-1, with 8 bases fitting TRBD1. V lost 8 bases to trimming and J lost 4 bases; unmatched junction nucleotides: 0. The CDR3 extends over 11 amino acids. Germline V gives CDR1 MNHEY, CDR2 SVGAGI. The CDR3 nucleotides read TGTGCCAGCGGACAGGGCACTGAAGCTTTCTTT. This codes for CASGQGTEAFF.

Written as DNA, the CDR3 is TGTGCCAGCCGATGGGGGGGTGATCAGCCCCAGCATTTT. Translation gives CASRWGGDQPQHF. The chain couples TRBV2 to TRBJ1-5; TRBD1 might be the D (5 bases). The CDR3 is made up of 13 amino acids. Trimming cost V 8 bases and J 5 bases, with 13 bases left between them. CDR1 and CDR2 (germline): SNHLY, FYNNEI.

The CDR3 DNA sequence: TGTGCCAGCAGCTTGGTTGGGACAGCGATTTACGAGCAGTACTTC. Its translation is CASSLVGTAIYEQYF. The chain recombines TRBV5-5 with TRBJ2-7; the match to TRBD1 covers 7 bases. Looked up from germline, CDR1 is SGHKS and CDR2 is YYEKEE (reference sequence). CDR3 length equals 15 residues. The V and J ends lost 0 bases and 4 bases, in that order; junction bases with no gene match: 7.

The chain combines TRBV12-3 or TRBV12-4 with TRBJ2-7; 7 positions agree with TRBD2. V lost 6 bases to trimming and J lost 2 bases; unmatched junction nucleotides: 4. This CDR3 is built from 13 residues. Written as DNA, the CDR3 is TGTGCCAGCAGGGGGGAGGGAACCTACGAGCAGTACTTC. Amino acid sequence: CASRGEGTYEQYF.

Points on this clone: The sample carries other DNA sequences with the same CDR3. The chain carries TRBV9 and TRBJ1-1; D is uncertain. CDR3 length: 13 residues. Germline values: CDR1 SGDLS, CDR2 YYNGEE. V lost 0 bases to trimming and J lost 4 bases, with 7 bases between them. CDR3 loop: CASSVGGSTEAFF. The CDR3 DNA reads TGTGCCAGCAGCGTAGGAGGGAGCACTGAAGCTTTCTTT. Full variable domain (remainder filled in from reference TRBV9 and TRBJ1-1): DSGVTQTPKHLITATGQRVTLRCSPRSGDLSVYWYQQSLDQGLQFLIQYYNGEERAKGNILERFSAQQFPDLHSELNLSSLELGDSALYFCASSVGGSTEAFFGQGTRLTVV.

This clone was recorded many times. The genes are TRBV6-2 or TRBV6-3 and TRBJ2-7, with D possibly TRBD1 on 5 matching bases. Germline V gene data show CDR1 as MNHEY and CDR2 as SVGEGT. The V end lost 6 bases, the J end lost 7 bases, and 22 bases lay between the germline ends. The length of the CDR3 is 15 residues. CDR3 nucleotide sequence: TGTGCCAGCAGCACGGTGCAGGGCAATATGGGTGAGCAGTACTTC. Translating gives CASSTVQGNMGEQYF.

The chain links TRBV5-6 to TRBJ2-2; D possibly corresponds to TRBD2 (5 bases). Germline CDR1 is SGHDT and CDR2 is YYEEEE. Trimming stripped 4 bases from V and 5 bases from J, with 15 bases between. The CDR3 covers 15 residues. The CDR3 DNA sequence: TGTGCCAGCAGCCGGCCGGCCCGGGGTACCGGGGAGCTGTTTTTT. Translated, it gives CASSRPARGTGELFF. The variable domain in full, completed from reference TRBV5-6 and TRBJ2-2, reads DAGVTQSPTHLIKTRGQQVTLRCSPKSGHDTVSWYQQALGQGPQFIFQYYEEEERQRGNFPDRFSGHQFPNYSSELNVNALLLGDSALYLCASSRPARGTGELFFGEGSRLTVL.

The chain carries TRBV6-4 and TRBJ2-3; 11 nucleotides match TRBD2. This CDR3 contains 16 residues. J was trimmed by 2 bases and V by 6 bases; bases with no gene match: 7. Germline V CDR1 and CDR2: MRHNA, SNTAGT. The CDR3 spells CASSNLAGGNTDTQYF. The CDR3 DNA reads TGTGCCAGCAGCAATTTAGCGGGGGGGAACACAGATACGCAGTATTTT.

The rearrangement joins TRBV4-2 to TRBJ2-3, with 7 nucleotides matching TRBD1. With V trimmed by 0 bases and J by 1 base, 1 base remained unmatched. The germline V gene encodes CDR1 LGHNA and CDR2 YNFKEQ. This CDR3 has 15 amino acids. The CDR3 reads CASSQEGGRTDTQYF. In nucleotides, the CDR3 is TGTGCCAGCAGCCAAGAAGGGGGCCGCACAGATACGCAGTATTTT.

The CDR3 is CASSYFDRANSPLHF. CDR3 coding DNA: TGTGCCAGCAGTTACTTTGACAGAGCTAATTCACCCCTCCACTTT. V is TRBV6-2 or TRBV6-3 and J is TRBJ1-6, with D possibly being TRBD1 (5 bases). This CDR3 has 15 amino acids. Trimming stripped 1 base from V and 6 bases from J, with 10 bases between. Germline V gives CDR1 MNHEY, CDR2 SVGEGT.

The V gene is TRBV3-1 (or the pseudogene TRBV3-2), the J gene TRBJ1-3, with D possibly being TRBD1 (6 bases). Germline values: CDR1 LGHDT, CDR2 YNNKEL (reference sequence). The CDR3 runs to 18 residues. V lost 4 bases to trimming and J lost 0 bases, with 19 bases between them. The CDR3 DNA sequence: TGTGCCAGCAGCCCAGACCTGTTTTGGGGGCCCTCTGGAAACACCATATATTTT. Protein: CASSPDLFWGPSGNTIYF.